The present TCR beta chain was sequenced within a study of T cells in Graves' hyperthyroidism and ophthalmopathy. The CDR3 consists of 14 residues. Trimming took 6 bases from V and 3 from J; bases not matched to a gene: 3. Germline V lookup: CDR1 MNHEY, CDR2 SMNVEV (reference sequence). This clonotype has ten or more counts. Amplified TCR beta CDR3 regions came from RNA transcripts. During a first-round RT-PCR of the TCR CDR3, the HTBI primer set was used. TCRdb analysed the multiplex PCR reads with MiXCR anew, one entry per CDR3 protein. In the table there are about 180,000 distinct CDR3 sequences, over 15% of which are singletons.

The V and J genes are TRBV27 and TRBJ1-4, with 8 bases identical to TRBD1. Sequenced input: blood. This clonotype was sampled from a woman aged 50 to 60 with Graves' hyperthyroidism. As DNA, the CDR3 is TGTGCCAGCAGCTCGGGACAGGCTAATGAAAAACTGTTTTTT. Translating it yields CASSSGQANEKLFF.